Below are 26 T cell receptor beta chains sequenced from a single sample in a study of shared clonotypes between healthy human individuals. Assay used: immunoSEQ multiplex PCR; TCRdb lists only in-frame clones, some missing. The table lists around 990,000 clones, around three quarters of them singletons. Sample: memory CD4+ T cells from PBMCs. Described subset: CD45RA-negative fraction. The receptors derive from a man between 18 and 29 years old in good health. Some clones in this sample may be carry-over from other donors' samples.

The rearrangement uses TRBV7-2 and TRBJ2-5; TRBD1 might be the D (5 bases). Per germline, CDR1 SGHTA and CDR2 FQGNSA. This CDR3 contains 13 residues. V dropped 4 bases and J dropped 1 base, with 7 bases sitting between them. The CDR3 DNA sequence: TGTGCCAGCAGCTGGGGCGGCCAAGAGACCCAGTACTTC. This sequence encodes CASSWGGQETQYF.

The CDR3 nucleotides are TGTGCCAGCTGTAGCAATCAGCCCCAGCATTTT. Translated: CASCSNQPQHF. The gene calls are TRBV28 and TRBJ1-5; D unclear. CDR3 length: 11 amino acids. The V end was cut by 8 bases, the J end by 0 bases, with 2 bases between. From germline, CDR1 is MDHEN and CDR2 SYDVKM.

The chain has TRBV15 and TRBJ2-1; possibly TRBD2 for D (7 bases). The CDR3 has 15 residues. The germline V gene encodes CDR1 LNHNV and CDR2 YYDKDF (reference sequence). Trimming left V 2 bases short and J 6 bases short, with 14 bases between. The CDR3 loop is CATSRPGGGSNEQFF. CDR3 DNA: TGTGCCACCAGCAGACCTGGGGGCGGGAGCAATGAGCAGTTCTTC.

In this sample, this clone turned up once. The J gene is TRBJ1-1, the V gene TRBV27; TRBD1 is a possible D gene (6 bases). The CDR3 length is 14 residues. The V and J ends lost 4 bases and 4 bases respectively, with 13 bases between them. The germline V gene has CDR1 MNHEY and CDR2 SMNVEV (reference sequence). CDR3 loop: CASSWGTRGTEAFF. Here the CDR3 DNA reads TGTGCCAGCAGTTGGGGGACAAGGGGCACTGAAGCTTTCTTT.

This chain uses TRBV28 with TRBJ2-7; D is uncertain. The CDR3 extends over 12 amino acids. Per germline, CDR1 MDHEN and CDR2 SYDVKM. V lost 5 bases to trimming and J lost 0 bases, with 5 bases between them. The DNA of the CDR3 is TGTGCCAGCAGTCAGGTCTCCTACGAGCAGTACTTC. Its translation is CASSQVSYEQYF.

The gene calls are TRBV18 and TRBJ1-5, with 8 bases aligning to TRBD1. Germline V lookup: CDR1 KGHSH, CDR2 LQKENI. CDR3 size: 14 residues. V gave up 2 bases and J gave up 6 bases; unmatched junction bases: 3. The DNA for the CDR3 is TGTGCCAGCTCACCAACTACAGGGGGTCAGCCCCAGCATTTT. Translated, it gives CASSPTTGGQPQHF. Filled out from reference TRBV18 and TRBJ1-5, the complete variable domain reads NAGVMQNPRHLVRRRGQEARLRCSPMKGHSHVYWYRQLPEEGLKFMVYLQKENIIDESGMPKERFSAEFPKEGPSILRIQQVVRGDSAAYFCASSPTTGGQPQHFGDGTRLSIL.

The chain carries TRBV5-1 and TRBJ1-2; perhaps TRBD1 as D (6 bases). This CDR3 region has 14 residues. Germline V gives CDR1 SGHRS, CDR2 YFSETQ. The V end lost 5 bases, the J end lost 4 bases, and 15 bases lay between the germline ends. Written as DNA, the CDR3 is TGCGCCAGCAGGGGATCACAGGGAGGCTATGGCTACACCTTC. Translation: CASRGSQGGYGYTF.

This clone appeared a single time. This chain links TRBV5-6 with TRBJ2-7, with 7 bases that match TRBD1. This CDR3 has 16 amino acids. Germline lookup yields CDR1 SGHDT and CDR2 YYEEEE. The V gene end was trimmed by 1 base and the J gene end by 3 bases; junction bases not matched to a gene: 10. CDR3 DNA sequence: TGTGCCAGCAGCTTGTTTGCGAGACAGGGTATCTACGAGCAGTACTTC. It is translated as CASSLFARQGIYEQYF.

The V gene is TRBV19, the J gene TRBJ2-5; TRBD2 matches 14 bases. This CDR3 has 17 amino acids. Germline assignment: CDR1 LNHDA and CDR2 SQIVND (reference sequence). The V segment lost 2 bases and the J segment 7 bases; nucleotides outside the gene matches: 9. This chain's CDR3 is CASSISGLAGVLSTQYF. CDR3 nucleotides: TGTGCCAGTAGTATATCGGGACTAGCGGGAGTTCTTTCGACCCAGTACTTC.

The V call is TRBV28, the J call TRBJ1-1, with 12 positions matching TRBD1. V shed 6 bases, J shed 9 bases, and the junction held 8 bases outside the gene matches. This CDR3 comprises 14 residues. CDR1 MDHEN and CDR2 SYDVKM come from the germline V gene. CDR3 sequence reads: CASSWDRGLGKAFF. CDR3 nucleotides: TGTGCCAGCAGCTGGGACAGGGGGCTTGGGAAAGCTTTCTTT.

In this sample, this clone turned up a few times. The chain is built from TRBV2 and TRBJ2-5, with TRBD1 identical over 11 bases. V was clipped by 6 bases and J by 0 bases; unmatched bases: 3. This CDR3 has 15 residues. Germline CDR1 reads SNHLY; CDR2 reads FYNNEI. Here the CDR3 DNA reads TGTGCCAGCAGCGGGGACAGGGGGGACCAAGAGACCCAGTACTTC. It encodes CASSGDRGDQETQYF. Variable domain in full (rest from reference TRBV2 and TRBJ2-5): EPEVTQTPSHQVTQMGQEVILRCVPISNHLYFYWYRQILGQKVEFLVSFYNNEISEKSEIFDDQFSVERPDGSNFTLKIRSTKLEDSAMYFCASSGDRGDQETQYFGPGTRLLVL.

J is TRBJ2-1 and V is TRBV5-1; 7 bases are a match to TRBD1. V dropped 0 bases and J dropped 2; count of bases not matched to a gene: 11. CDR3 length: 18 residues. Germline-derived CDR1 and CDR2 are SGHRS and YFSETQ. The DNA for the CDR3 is TGCGCCAGCAGCTTGGGTGTAATTTGGGACAGCGCCTACAATGAGCAGTTCTTC. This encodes CASSLGVIWDSAYNEQFF.

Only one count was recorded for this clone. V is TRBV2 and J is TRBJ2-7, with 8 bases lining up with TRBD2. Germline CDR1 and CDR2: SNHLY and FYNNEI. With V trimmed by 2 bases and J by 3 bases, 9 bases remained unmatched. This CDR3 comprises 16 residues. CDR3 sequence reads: CASSELGSGGRYEQYF. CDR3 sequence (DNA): TGTGCCAGCAGTGAACTTGGGAGCGGGGGACGCTACGAGCAGTACTTC.

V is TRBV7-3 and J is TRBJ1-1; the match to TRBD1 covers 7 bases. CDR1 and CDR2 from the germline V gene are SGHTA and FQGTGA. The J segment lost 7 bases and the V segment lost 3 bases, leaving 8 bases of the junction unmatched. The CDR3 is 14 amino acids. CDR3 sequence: CASSLGGGKVEAFF. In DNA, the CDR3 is TGTGCCAGCAGCTTGGGAGGGGGCAAGGTTGAAGCTTTCTTT.

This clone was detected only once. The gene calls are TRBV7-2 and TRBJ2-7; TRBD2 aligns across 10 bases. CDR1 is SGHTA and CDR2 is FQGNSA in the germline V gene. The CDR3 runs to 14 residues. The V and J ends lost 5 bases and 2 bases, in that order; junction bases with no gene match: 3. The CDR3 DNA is TGTGCCAGCAGCGTACTAGCGGGAACCTACGAGCAGTACTTC. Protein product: CASSVLAGTYEQYF.

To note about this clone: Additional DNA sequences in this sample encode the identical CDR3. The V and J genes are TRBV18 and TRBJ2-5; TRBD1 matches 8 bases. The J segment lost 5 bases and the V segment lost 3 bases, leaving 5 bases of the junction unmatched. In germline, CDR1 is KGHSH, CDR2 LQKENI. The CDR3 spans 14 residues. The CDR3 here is CASSPRTGQETQYF. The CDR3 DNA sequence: TGTGCCAGCTCACCGAGGACAGGGCAGGAGACCCAGTACTTC.

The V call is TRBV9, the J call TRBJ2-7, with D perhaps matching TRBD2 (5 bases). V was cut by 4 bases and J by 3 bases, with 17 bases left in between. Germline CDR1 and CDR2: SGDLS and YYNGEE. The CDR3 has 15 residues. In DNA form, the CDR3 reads TGTGCCAGCAGCCCAAGACTATACCGGGGCTACGAGCAGTACTTC. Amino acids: CASSPRLYRGYEQYF.

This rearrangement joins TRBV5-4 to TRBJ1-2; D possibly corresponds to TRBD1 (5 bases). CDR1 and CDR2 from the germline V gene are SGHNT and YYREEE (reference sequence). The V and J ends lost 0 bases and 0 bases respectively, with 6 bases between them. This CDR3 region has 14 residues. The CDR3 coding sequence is TGTGCCAGCAGCTTGGTGGGGGCTAACTATGGCTACACCTTC. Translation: CASSLVGANYGYTF.

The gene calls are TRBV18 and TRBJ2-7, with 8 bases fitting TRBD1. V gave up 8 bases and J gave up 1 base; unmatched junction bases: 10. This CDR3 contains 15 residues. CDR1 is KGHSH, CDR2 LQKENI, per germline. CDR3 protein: CASTTDRAFSYEQYF. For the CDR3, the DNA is TGTGCCAGCACGACGGACAGGGCATTTTCCTACGAGCAGTACTTC.

This CDR3 is CASRGVAGANEQFF. CDR3 in DNA: TGCGCCAGCCGGGGGGTAGCGGGGGCTAATGAGCAGTTCTTC. The chain uses TRBV5-1 and TRBJ2-1, with TRBD2 matching 9 bases. Germline CDR1 is SGHRS and CDR2 is YFSETQ. The CDR3 extends over 14 amino acids. V lost 7 bases and J lost 7; bases outside the gene matches: 9.

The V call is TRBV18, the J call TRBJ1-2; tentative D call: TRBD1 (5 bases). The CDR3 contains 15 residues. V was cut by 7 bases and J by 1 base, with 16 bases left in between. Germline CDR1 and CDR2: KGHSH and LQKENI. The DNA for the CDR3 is TGTGCCAGCTATCACCCGGGGGAGATTAACTATGGCTACACCTTC. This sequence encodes CASYHPGEINYGYTF.

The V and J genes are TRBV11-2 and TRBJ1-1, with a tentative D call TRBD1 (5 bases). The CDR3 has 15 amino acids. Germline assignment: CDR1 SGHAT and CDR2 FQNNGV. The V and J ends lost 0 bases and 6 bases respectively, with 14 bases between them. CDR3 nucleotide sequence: TGTGCCAGCAGCTTAGATGGTTCTGTCAGGGCTGAAGCTTTCTTT. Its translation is CASSLDGSVRAEAFF.

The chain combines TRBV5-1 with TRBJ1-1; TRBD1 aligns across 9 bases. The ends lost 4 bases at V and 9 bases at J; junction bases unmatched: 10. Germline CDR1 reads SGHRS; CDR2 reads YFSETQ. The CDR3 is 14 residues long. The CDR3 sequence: CASSTTPGQGKAFF. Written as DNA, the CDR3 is TGCGCCAGCAGCACTACCCCTGGACAGGGGAAAGCTTTCTTT.

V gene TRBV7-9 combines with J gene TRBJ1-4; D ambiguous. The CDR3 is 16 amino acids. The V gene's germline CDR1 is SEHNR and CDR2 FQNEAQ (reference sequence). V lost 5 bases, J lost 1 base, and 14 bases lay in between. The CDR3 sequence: CASSPGSGLTNEKLFF. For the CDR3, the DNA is TGTGCCAGCAGCCCGGGATCGGGCCTAACTAATGAAAAACTGTTTTTT. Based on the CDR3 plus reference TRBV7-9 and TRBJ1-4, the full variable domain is DTGVSQNPRHKITKRGQNVTFRCDPISEHNRLYWYRQTLGQGPEFLTYFQNEAQLEKSRLLSDRFSAERPKGSFSTLEIQRTEQGDSAMYLCASSPGSGLTNEKLFFGSGTQLSVL.

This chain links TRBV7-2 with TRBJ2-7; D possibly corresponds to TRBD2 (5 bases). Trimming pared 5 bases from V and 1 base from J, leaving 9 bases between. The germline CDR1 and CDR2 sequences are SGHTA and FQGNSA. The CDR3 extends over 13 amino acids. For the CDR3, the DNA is TGTGCCAGCAGCCCCGGGATGTCCTACGAGCAGTACTTC. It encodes CASSPGMSYEQYF.

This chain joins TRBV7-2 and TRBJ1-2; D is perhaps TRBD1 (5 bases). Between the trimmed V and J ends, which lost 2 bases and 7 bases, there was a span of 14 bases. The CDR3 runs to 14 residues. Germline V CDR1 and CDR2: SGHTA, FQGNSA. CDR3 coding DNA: TGTGCCAGCAGCTTATCAGGGTATCGTGGTGGCTACACCTTC. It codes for CASSLSGYRGGYTF. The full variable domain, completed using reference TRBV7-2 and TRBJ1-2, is GAGVSQSPSNKVTEKGKDVELRCDPISGHTALYWYRQSLGQGLEFLIYFQGNSAPDKSGLPSDRFSAERTGGSVSTLTIQRTQQEDSAVYLCASSLSGYRGGYTFGSGTRLTVV.